A selection of T cell receptor beta chains follows, all from one sample in a study of CD8+ T cells in alopecia areata. TCRdb's copy holds only in-frame clones and misses some; the assay was immunoSEQ multiplex PCR. The profile shows approximately 63,000 clones, under 75% of them singletons. Specimen: CD8+ T cells sorted from blood, collected at week 0. The receptors shown here come from a human donor with alopecia areata. The CDR3 runs from the conserved cysteine through the conserved F or W.

TRBV5-4,CASSLRLDISTDTQYF
TRBV7-6,CASSLVKWDHGYTF
TRBV7-9,CASSFENRAHYGYTF
TRBV7-9,CASRLGETEAFF
TRBV27,CASSLGGGFGETQYF
TRBV25-1,CANSVGTFGAEQFF
TRBV27,CASSSMSGWNEQFF
TRBV15,CATSIDSNYGYTF
TRBV6-5,CASSYSGTGGYEQYF
TRBV29-1,CSVGTGYDEQFF
TRBV16,CASSHNNQPQHF
TRBV29-1,CSVEYEVTLGGYTF
TRBV6-6,CASSPQARNYGYTF
TRBV30,CAWEIPPVRYQPQHF
TRBV6-6,CASSWDSPVSTDTQYF
TRBV5-4,CASSSSDLNTEAFF
TRBV30,CAWSADRNTEAFF
TRBV4-3,CASSQDVAGGDEQFF
TRBV30,CAWSASQGPTDTQYF
TRBV30,CAWSVLGTTGYTF
TRBV7-8,CASSLGSTKNTDTQYF
TRBV2,CARTSGRSYNEQFF
TRBV7-3,CASSSEHTGELFF
TRBV7-9,CASWSAGELFF
TRBV28,CASSGRDGAKNIQYF
TRBV4-2,CASSQDDEGEKLFF
TRBV9,CASSPGLALQYF
TRBV6-6,CASSSRASSYNEQFF
TRBV2,CASSSRRVTGTETQYF
TRBV5-6,CASSLAVGQINEKLFF
TRBV25-1,CASSWDGNTEAFF
TRBV29-1,CSVVDREDYGYTF
TRBV29-1,CSVEVFGTEAFF
TRBV13,CASSLEGTGNTIYF
TRBV6-5,CASSLGWEGYEQYF
TRBV5-1,CASSTEAYEQFF
TRBV5-1,CASTRTGGNGYTF
TRBV19,CASSILASEQFF
TRBV30,CAWSVGQGALYEQYF
TRBV27,CASSPGPTAGTGELFF
TRBV19,CASSIILGHNEAFF
TRBV7-2,CASSPTSDTQYF
TRBV28,CASSSRRGRYTDTQYF
TRBV7-9,CASSLLRERRDTQYF
TRBV7-2,CASSETGGDGYTF
TRBV14,CASSPTGVNQPQHF
TRBV25-1,CASSDSFGQPQHF
TRBV27,CASSFSSSYEQYF
TRBV27,CASSLTSGEETQYF
TRBV29-1,CSVDSEGGSSFFYGYTF
TRBV13,CASSLGSQGMNQPQHF
TRBV30,CAWSVLFFAETQYF
TRBV7-6,CASSLDGQVADTQYF
TRBV4-3,CASSQGVGLQETQYF
TRBV29-1,CSVERDRTDTQYF
TRBV5-1,CASSLDSWYGYTF
TRBV11-2,CASSLYSAEQYF